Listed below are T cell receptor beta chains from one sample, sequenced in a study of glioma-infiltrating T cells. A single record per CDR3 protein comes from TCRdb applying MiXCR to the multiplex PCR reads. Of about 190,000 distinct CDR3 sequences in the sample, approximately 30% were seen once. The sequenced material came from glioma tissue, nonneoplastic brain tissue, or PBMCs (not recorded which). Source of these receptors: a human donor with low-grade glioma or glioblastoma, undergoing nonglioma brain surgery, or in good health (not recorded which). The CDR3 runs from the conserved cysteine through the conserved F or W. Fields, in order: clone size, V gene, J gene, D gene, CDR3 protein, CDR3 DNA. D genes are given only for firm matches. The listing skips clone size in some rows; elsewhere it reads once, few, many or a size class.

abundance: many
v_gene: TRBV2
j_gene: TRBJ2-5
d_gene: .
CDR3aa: CASSETDLQETQYF
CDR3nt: TGTGCCAGCAGTGAGACGGACCTCCAAGAGACCCAGTACTTC

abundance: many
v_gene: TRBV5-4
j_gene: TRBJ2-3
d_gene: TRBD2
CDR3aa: CASSLIGLAGGDTQYF
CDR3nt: TGTGCCAGCAGCTTGATTGGGCTAGCGGGCGGAGATACGCAGTATTTT

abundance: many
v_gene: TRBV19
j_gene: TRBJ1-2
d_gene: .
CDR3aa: CASSKQIDNYGYTF
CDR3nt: TGTGCCAGTAGTAAACAGATCGATAACTATGGCTACACCTTC

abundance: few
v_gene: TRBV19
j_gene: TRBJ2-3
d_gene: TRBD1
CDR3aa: CASRGTGGTDTQYF
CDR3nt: TGTGCCAGTAGGGGGACAGGGGGCACAGATACGCAGTATTTT

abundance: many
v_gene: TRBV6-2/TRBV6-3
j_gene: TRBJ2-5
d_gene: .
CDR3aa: CASSSSGGRETQYF
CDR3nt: TGTGCCAGCAGTTCGTCCGGGGGCCGGGAGACCCAGTACTTC

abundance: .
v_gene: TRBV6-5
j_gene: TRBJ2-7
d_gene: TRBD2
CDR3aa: CASSYSTSGSSYEQYF
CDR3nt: TGTGCCAGCAGTTACTCGACCAGCGGGAGCTCCTACGAGCAGTACTTC

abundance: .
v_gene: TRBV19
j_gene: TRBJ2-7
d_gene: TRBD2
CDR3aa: CASSEQGLVSYEQYF
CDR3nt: TGTGCCAGTAGTGAACAGGGACTAGTCTCCTACGAGCAGTACTTC

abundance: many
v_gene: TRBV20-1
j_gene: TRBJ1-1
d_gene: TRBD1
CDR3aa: CSATGTGGWNTEAFF
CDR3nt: TGCAGTGCTACCGGGACAGGGGGATGGAACACTGAAGCTTTCTTT

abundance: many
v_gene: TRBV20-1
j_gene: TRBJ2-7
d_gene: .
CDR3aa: CSARDPGTQTYEQYF
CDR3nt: TGCAGTGCTAGAGATCCCGGGACTCAGACTTACGAGCAGTACTTC

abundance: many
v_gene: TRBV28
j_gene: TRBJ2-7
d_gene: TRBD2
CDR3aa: CASSLAGDEQYF
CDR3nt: TGTGCCAGCAGCTTAGCGGGAGACGAGCAGTACTTC

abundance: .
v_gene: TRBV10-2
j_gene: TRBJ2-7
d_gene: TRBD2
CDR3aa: CASVPGLAKNEQYF
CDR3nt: TGTGCCTCGGTCCCCGGACTAGCGAAAAACGAGCAGTACTTC

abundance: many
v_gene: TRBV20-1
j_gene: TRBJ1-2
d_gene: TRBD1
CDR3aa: CSALAARGNYGYTF
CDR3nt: TGCAGTGCTCTAGCGGCCAGGGGGAACTATGGCTACACCTTC

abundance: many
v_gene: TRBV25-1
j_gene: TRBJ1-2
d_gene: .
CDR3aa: CASSDVGDPNYGYTF
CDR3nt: TGTGCCAGCAGTGATGTGGGGGACCCAAACTATGGCTACACCTTC

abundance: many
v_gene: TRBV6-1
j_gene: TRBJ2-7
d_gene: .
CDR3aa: CANSYGSGGQGEQYF
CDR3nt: TGTGCCAACAGTTACGGGTCCGGGGGGCAGGGCGAGCAGTACTTC

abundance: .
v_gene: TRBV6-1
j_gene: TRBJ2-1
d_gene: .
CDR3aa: CASSTTYPYNEQFF
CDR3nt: TGTGCCAGCAGTACCACGTATCCCTACAATGAGCAGTTCTTC